The T cell receptor beta chain under discussion was sequenced for a study of T cell responses to AZD1222 COVID-19 vaccine. Study findings and constraints: Nearly half of the spike-specific TCRs reportedly recognize variant regions that carry no mutations. The CD4 TCRs associated with vaccination extended across spike and predominated at 160-218 and 743-854. Spike-specific TCRs gained breadth and depth after people received two AZD1222 doses.

The CDR3 runs 16 residues. V dropped 2 bases and J dropped 6 bases, with 19 bases sitting between them. The germline V gene has CDR1 LGHDT and CDR2 YNNKEL (reference sequence). Assay: immunoSEQ multiplex PCR; the TCRdb copy retains only in-frame clones and omits some. The data hold 50,000 to 65,000 clones, with 65% to 90% observed a single time. For this clone: Its antigen is unidentified.

Sequenced material: peripheral blood, taken 28 days after the second AZD1222 dose. The chain joins TRBV3-1 (or the pseudogene TRBV3-2) to TRBJ1-2; a weak D match, TRBD1 (5 bases). The receptor's source is an adult who received the AZD1222 COVID-19 vaccine. CDR3 nucleotides: TGTGCCAGCAGCCAATCCCCTCTAGGCAGGGAGGATGGCTACACCTTC. Amino acids: CASSQSPLGREDGYTF.